This TCR beta chain is from a study of regulatory T cells in long-lasting Graves disease. Time point defined: newly diagnosed GD, antithyroid drugs for less than 3 months. Researchers made the TCR library from RNA that was extracted from PBMCs. There are 12 residues in the CDR3. This clonotype has a handful of counts. This sequence may be a read error, since a much larger clone differs from it by one base. CDR3-region Arm-PCR and iRepertoire HTBI primers produced the TCR beta libraries. TCRdb re-derived calls from the multiplex PCR reads in MiXCR, one entry per CDR3 protein. The sample contains hundreds of thousands of distinct CDR3 sequences, about 15% of which appear only once. These data were likewise used in another study, on T cells in Graves' hyperthyroidism and ophthalmopathy. That source notes: Most clonotypes expanded in thyroid above 0.001 were likewise present in blood.

The chain has TRBV12-3 or TRBV12-4 and TRBJ1-2, with no clear D. The source is a woman aged 30 to 39 with Graves disease. Sequencing was performed on peripheral blood mononuclear cells (PBMCs), taken at new diagnosis, from a patient treated with antithyroid drugs. CDR3 DNA sequence: TGTGCCAGCACCACCACTGGCTATGGCTACTCCTTC. Residues: CASTTTGYGYSF.